These 8 T cell receptor beta chains originate from one sample sequenced in a study of T cell repertoires in cytomegalovirus infection. One entry per CDR3 protein, called by TCRdb with MiXCR from the reads. The top ten clones hold around a sixth of a sample with about 740,000 distinct CDR3 sequences, approximately 33% of them seen once. These receptors are not linked to any known antigen. Sequenced material: cultured PBMCs, taken from culture after CMV antigen stimulation. These receptors all stem from a human donor in good health (CMV status not recorded). Some clones in this sample may be carry-over from other donors' samples.

This chain links TRBV28 with TRBJ2-1, with D unresolved. This CDR3 comprises 14 residues. CDR1 and CDR2 (germline): MDHEN, SYDVKM. The V end was cut by 6 bases, the J end by 2 bases, with 11 bases between. The CDR3 protein is CASSRPVPYNEQFF. The CDR3, as DNA: TGTGCCAGCAGCCGCCCCGTCCCCTACAATGAGCAGTTCTTC.

The V gene is TRBV11-3, the J gene TRBJ2-1, with D unresolved. The V and J ends lost 5 bases and 0 bases respectively, with 11 bases between them. This CDR3 spans 15 amino acids. Germline CDR1 SGHNT, CDR2 YENEEA. The CDR3: CASSQGISSYNEQFF. In DNA form, the CDR3 reads TGTGCCAGCAGCCAAGGAATTAGCTCCTACAATGAGCAGTTCTTC.

The J gene is TRBJ2-5, the V gene TRBV15, with 14 bases that match TRBD2. V dropped 3 bases and J dropped 2; count of bases not matched to a gene: 5. The CDR3 length is 17 residues. Germline CDR1 is LNHNV and CDR2 is YYDKDF (reference sequence). This CDR3 is CATSSLWTSGGQETQYF. The CDR3 region has the DNA TGTGCCACCAGCAGCTTATGGACTAGCGGGGGGCAAGAGACCCAGTACTTC.

The gene calls are TRBV28 and TRBJ2-5; 8 bases are shared with TRBD1. Germline V gives CDR1 MDHEN, CDR2 SYDVKM. J was trimmed by 6 bases and V by 5 bases; bases with no gene match: 8. The CDR3 sequence is 14 residues long. The CDR3 here is CASSPRTGRQTQYF. CDR3 in DNA: TGTGCCAGCAGTCCCCGGACAGGGAGACAGACCCAGTACTTC.

This rearrangement joins TRBV15 to TRBJ2-1; maybe TRBD2 (5 bases). V gave up 0 bases and J gave up 0 bases, with 9 bases separating them. CDR3 length: 16 residues. Per the germline V gene, CDR1 is LNHNV and CDR2 is YYDKDF (reference sequence). CDR3 in amino acids: CATSRDQRDSYNEQFF. The CDR3 region has the DNA TGTGCCACCAGCAGAGACCAACGGGACTCCTACAATGAGCAGTTCTTC.

The chain employs TRBV28 and TRBJ1-5; possible D gene TRBD1, 5 bases. The germline V and J ends were trimmed by 5 bases and 5 bases, with 13 bases remaining between them. The germline V gene has CDR1 MDHEN and CDR2 SYDVKM. The CDR3 runs to 14 residues. The CDR3 reads CASSVGTGHQPQHF. CDR3 bases: TGTGCCAGCAGTGTGGGTACGGGGCATCAGCCCCAGCATTTT.

As to this clonotype: One base away lies a much larger clone, so this may be a sequencing read error. J is TRBJ2-1 and V is TRBV7-2; 12 bases align to TRBD2. With 4 bases clipped from V and 2 bases from J, the junction kept 9 bases outside the gene matches. Germline V gene lookup returns CDR1 SGHTA and CDR2 FQGNSA. This CDR3 spans 18 amino acids. CDR3 protein: CASSSQYSSGGAYNEQFF. The CDR3 DNA reads as TGTGCCAGCAGCTCACAATACTCTAGCGGGGGGGCCTACAATGAGCAGTTCTTC.

This clonotype appeared a few times. V gene TRBV7-9 combines with J gene TRBJ1-6; the D is unclear. Deletions cut 3 bases from V and 7 bases from J, with 4 bases between. The CDR3 is made up of 12 amino acids. The germline gives CDR1 SEHNR, CDR2 FQNEAQ (reference sequence). CDR3 sequence: CASSFDNSPLHF. The DNA of the CDR3 is TGTGCCAGCAGCTTCGACAATTCACCCCTCCACTTT.